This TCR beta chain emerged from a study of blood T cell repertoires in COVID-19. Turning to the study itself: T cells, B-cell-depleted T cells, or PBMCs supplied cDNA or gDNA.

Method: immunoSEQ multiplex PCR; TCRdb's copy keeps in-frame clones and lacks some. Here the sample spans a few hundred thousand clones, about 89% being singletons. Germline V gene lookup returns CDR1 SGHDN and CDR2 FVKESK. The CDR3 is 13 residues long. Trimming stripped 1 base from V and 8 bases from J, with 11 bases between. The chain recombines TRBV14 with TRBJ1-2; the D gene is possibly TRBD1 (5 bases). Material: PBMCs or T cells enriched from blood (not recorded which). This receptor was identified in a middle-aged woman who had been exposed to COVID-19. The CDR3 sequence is CASSQVQGGGYTF. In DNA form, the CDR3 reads TGTGCCAGCAGCCAAGTCCAGGGTGGCGGCTACACCTTC.